This entry lists 10 T cell receptor beta chains sequenced from one sample in a study of cytomegalovirus exposure and HLA in healthy donors (dated by TCRdb to 2015 to 2018). Libraries were prepared through the immunoSEQ multiplex PCR assay. The multiplex PCR relied on a mix of 60 forward primers for TCR Vbeta segments and 13 reverse primers for TCR Jbeta segments. Here the immuneACCESS table is served through TCRdb, limited to in-frame sequences with V and J called. Missing clones are a known gap in these copies; in checked studies unresolved V genes cover under half, and the rest lacks a known reason. The sample table lists roughly 150,000 clones, approximately 78% of them with a count of one. The biggest ten clones account for 5.5% to 7% of the sample. The sample comprised PBMCs. These receptors were collected from a woman between 35 and 50 years old in good health and CMV-seropositive.

The rearrangement uses TRBV2 and TRBJ2-5; 10 bases align to TRBD2. The CDR3 sequence is 14 residues long. V lost 4 bases and J lost 5; bases outside the gene matches: 4. CDR1 SNHLY and CDR2 FYNNEI come from the germline V gene. Here the CDR3 reads CASSVISGRETQYF. The DNA of the CDR3 is TGTGCCAGCAGTGTTATTAGCGGGAGGGAGACCCAGTACTTC.

Concerning this clone: The junction shows a germline mismatch at one end, possibly a read error. The V call is TRBV7-7, the J call TRBJ2-1; 12 bases fit TRBD1. In germline, CDR1 is SSHAT, CDR2 FNYEAQ (reference sequence). This CDR3 has 20 residues. Written as DNA, the CDR3 is TGTGCTAGCAGCTTGGGGAACCGGGACAGGGGGCCCGTCTCCTACAATGAGCAGTTCTTC. Amino acid sequence: CASSLGNRDRGPVSYNEQFF.

The gene calls are TRBV7-9 and TRBJ1-1; 7 bases are shared with TRBD1. From germline, CDR1 is SEHNR and CDR2 FQNEAQ (reference sequence). The CDR3 is made up of 19 amino acids. The V gene end was trimmed by 0 bases and the J gene end by 1 base; junction bases not matched to a gene: 14. The CDR3 DNA is TGTGCCAGCAGCTTAGCGGCCCCGCGACAGGGTGGTAGGAACACTGAAGCTTTCTTT. Amino acid sequence: CASSLAAPRQGGRNTEAFF.

The rearrangement uses TRBV19 and TRBJ2-1; 14 nucleotides match TRBD2. CDR3 length: 16 amino acids. V trimming: 6 bases; J trimming: 9 bases; junction bases outside the gene matches: 10. Germline CDR1 LNHDA, CDR2 SQIVND (reference sequence). CDR3 loop: CASSISTSGRASEQFF. DNA of the CDR3: TGTGCCAGTAGCATCTCGACTAGCGGGAGGGCCAGTGAGCAGTTCTTC.

This chain connects TRBV11-2 to TRBJ2-1, with a possible D match to TRBD2 (6 bases). The length of the CDR3 is 16 residues. In germline, CDR1 is SGHAT, CDR2 FQNNGV. V lost 4 bases and J 8 bases, leaving 21 bases between the germline ends. CDR3 bases: TGTGCCAGCAGCTCCGGGGGAAGTGGGTTCATTGATGAGCAGTTCTTC. This gives the protein CASSSGGSGFIDEQFF.

This clone was seen once. The DNA of the CDR3 is TGTGCCAGCACCAAGGGACAGGGAAGCTACAATGAGCAGTTCTTC. Amino acids: CASTKGQGSYNEQFF. The rearrangement joins TRBV6-1 to TRBJ2-1, with TRBD1 identical over 9 bases. This CDR3 has 15 residues. From germline, CDR1 is MNHNS and CDR2 SASEGT. Trimming took 7 bases from V and 3 from J; bases not matched to a gene: 7.

The V and J genes are TRBV4-1 and TRBJ2-1; D remains ambiguous. The CDR3 spans 13 residues. Between the trimmed V and J ends, which lost 3 bases and 10 bases, there was a span of 13 bases. Germline CDR1 reads MGHRA; CDR2 reads YSYEKL. Written as DNA, the CDR3 is TGCGCCAGCAGCCAGCAGGCATTACGCGAGCAGTTCTTC. It encodes CASSQQALREQFF.

This chain links TRBV28 with TRBJ1-1; D is perhaps TRBD1 (6 bases). Germline CDR1 reads MDHEN; CDR2 reads SYDVKM. V lost 6 bases, J lost 6 bases, and 17 bases lay in between. The CDR3 runs to 14 residues. The CDR3 coding sequence is TGTGCCAGCAGCCTGATGGGGGCGAGGGCTGAAGCTTTCTTT. This translates into CASSLMGARAEAFF.

This sequence joins TRBV11-3 and TRBJ1-4; D remains ambiguous. V lost 4 bases and J lost 7, with 10 bases in between. The CDR3 is 13 amino acids. Germline assignment: CDR1 SGHNT and CDR2 YENEEA. The CDR3 nucleotides read TGTGCCAGCAGCTCCCGCGTCTTTGAAAAACTGTTTTTT. Its translation is CASSSRVFEKLFF. The entire variable domain, with the rest obtained from reference TRBV11-3 and TRBJ1-4, is as follows: EAGVVQSPRYKIIEKKQPVAFWCNPISGHNTLYWYLQNLGQGPELLIRYENEEAVDDSQLPKDRFSAERLKGVDSTLKIQPAELGDSAVYLCASSSRVFEKLFFGSGTQLSVL.

The chain is built from TRBV19 and TRBJ1-2; the D gene is possibly TRBD1 (5 bases). V gave up 4 bases and J gave up 7 bases, with 7 bases separating them. The CDR3 totals 11 residues. Per the germline V gene, CDR1 is LNHDA and CDR2 is SQIVND (reference sequence). CDR3 sequence reads: CASSTGFGYTF. The DNA of the CDR3 is TGTGCCAGTAGTACAGGGTTTGGCTACACCTTC.